The 29 T cell receptor beta chains presented below share a single source sample, sequenced in a study of T-cell memory formation after mild COVID-19. TCRdb independently ran MiXCR on the 5' RACE reads; one entry per CDR3 protein. The table shows 470,000 or so distinct CDR3 sequences, with nearly 25% occurring only once. Sequencing was carried out using PBMCs or a T cell subset sorted from them (not recorded which). The receptors come from an adult woman who had mild COVID-19 (a few samples of this study predate the infection). Cell type and time point are not known.

The V and J genes are TRBV2 and TRBJ1-1; D is undetermined. V shed 0 bases and J shed 3 bases, with 2 bases lying between them. Germline assignment: CDR1 SNHLY and CDR2 FYNNEI. The CDR3 runs to 12 residues. CDR3 in amino acids: CASSEADTEAFF. In DNA form, the CDR3 reads TGTGCCAGCAGTGAAGCGGACACTGAAGCTTTCTTT.

The rearrangement joins TRBV15 to TRBJ1-1; 9 bases line up with TRBD1. Germline values: CDR1 LNHNV, CDR2 YYDKDF (reference sequence). The CDR3 spans 16 residues. Germline trimming cut 6 bases from V and 0 bases from J; bases unmatched to any gene: 8. This CDR3 reads CATRDGQGTMNTEAFF. The CDR3 DNA follows: TGTGCCACCAGAGATGGACAGGGGACTATGAACACTGAAGCTTTCTTT. Full variable domain (outside the CDR3, taken from reference TRBV15 and TRBJ1-1): DAMVIQNPRYQVTQFGKPVTLSCSQTLNHNVMYWYQQKSSQAPKLLFHYYDKDFNNEADTPDNFQSRRPNTSFCFLDIRSPGLGDTAMYLCATRDGQGTMNTEAFFGQGTRLTVV.

This clonotype was counted many times. This chain links TRBV7-9 with TRBJ2-1, with a possible D match to TRBD2 (5 bases). The germline gives CDR1 SEHNR, CDR2 FQNEAQ (reference sequence). V lost 4 bases, J lost 9 bases, and 19 bases lay in between. This CDR3 comprises 15 residues. As DNA, the CDR3 is TGTGCCAGCAGCTCTTTGATACTAGGTTTGGGTGAGCAGTTCTTC. Its protein product is CASSSLILGLGEQFF.

V and J are TRBV18 and TRBJ2-7; the D gene is possibly TRBD1 (6 bases). There are 14 residues in the CDR3. Germline CDR1 and CDR2: KGHSH and LQKENI. The V end lost 0 bases, the J end lost 4 bases, and 10 bases lay between the germline ends. The CDR3 loop reads CASSPPFDRYEQYF. Written as DNA, the CDR3 is TGTGCCAGCTCACCACCCTTCGACAGGTACGAGCAGTACTTC.

The chain has TRBV10-3 and TRBJ2-7, with TRBD2 matching 9 bases. Losses at the gene ends were 6 bases for V and 3 bases for J; bases not matched to a gene: 9. The CDR3 length is 15 residues. From germline, CDR1 is ENHRY and CDR2 SYGVKD. The CDR3 protein is CAISPGTSRGYEQYF. The CDR3 DNA sequence: TGTGCCATCAGCCCCGGGACTAGCCGCGGCTACGAGCAGTACTTC.

This rearrangement joins TRBV4-1 to TRBJ1-5; 9 bases agree with TRBD1. Trimming cost V 0 bases and J 9 bases; bases outside gene matches: 9. CDR3 length: 16 residues. Germline-derived CDR1 and CDR2 are MGHRA and YSYEKL. DNA of the CDR3: TGCGCCAGCAGCCAAGAGGTCACAGGGGGCCGCGGGCCCCAGCATTTT. Residues: CASSQEVTGGRGPQHF.

This clonotype came up a few times. V is TRBV28 and J is TRBJ2-7, with 9 positions matching TRBD1. V shed 3 bases, J shed 3 bases, and the junction held 9 bases outside the gene matches. This CDR3 has 16 amino acids. Germline V gene data show CDR1 as MDHEN and CDR2 as SYDVKM. CDR3 region: CASSLSGQGPFYEQYF. The CDR3 nucleotides are TGTGCCAGCAGTTTGTCGGGACAGGGACCCTTCTACGAGCAGTACTTC.

This clonotype was recorded a few times. The chain couples TRBV11-2 to TRBJ2-1; 10 nucleotides align to TRBD2. J gave up 6 bases and V 0 bases, and 14 bases lay outside the gene matches. The CDR3 has 19 amino acids. Germline CDR1 reads SGHAT; CDR2 reads FQNNGV. This CDR3 is CASSLDPLSGRAQVNEQFF. Written as DNA, the CDR3 is TGTGCCAGCAGCTTAGATCCTCTGAGCGGGAGGGCCCAAGTCAATGAGCAGTTCTTC.

This clonotype was seen a few times. CDR3 sequence reads: CASSLRALAGAPDTQYF. In DNA, the CDR3 is TGCGCCAGCAGCTTGAGGGCCCTAGCGGGAGCCCCAGATACGCAGTATTTT. The rearrangement joins TRBV5-1 to TRBJ2-3; TRBD2 matches 10 bases. Trimming at V came to 1 base and at J to 4 bases, leaving 9 bases not matched to a gene. Germline loops: CDR1 SGHRS, CDR2 YFSETQ. The CDR3 has 17 amino acids.

The chain employs TRBV5-1 and TRBJ2-1; 8 bases line up with TRBD2. The CDR3 has 16 residues. V was clipped by 4 bases and J by 7 bases; unmatched bases: 13. CDR1 is SGHRS, CDR2 YFSETQ, per germline. CDR3: CASSPRETSVRNEQFF. The CDR3 coding sequence is TGCGCCAGCAGCCCCCGGGAGACTAGCGTCAGGAATGAGCAGTTCTTC.

This clonotype was counted only a few times. The chain couples TRBV2 to TRBJ2-1; the match to TRBD1 covers 10 bases. The germline V gene has CDR1 SNHLY and CDR2 FYNNEI. The V segment lost 10 bases and the J segment 0 bases; nucleotides outside the gene matches: 15. The CDR3 is 18 amino acids. The CDR3: CAILTGGFTSSSYNEQFF. Here the CDR3 DNA reads TGTGCCATCTTGACAGGGGGCTTTACCTCGAGCTCCTACAATGAGCAGTTCTTC. Supplemented by reference TRBV2 and TRBJ2-1, the full variable domain reads EPEVTQTPSHQVTQMGQEVILRCVPISNHLYFYWYRQILGQKVEFLVSFYNNEISEKSEIFDDQFSVERPDGSNFTLKIRSTKLEDSAMYFCAILTGGFTSSSYNEQFFGPGTRLTVL.

This clonotype was seen a handful of times. The DNA of the CDR3 is TGCGCCAGCAGCCAAGAGGGGAAGGGGGCCAACGTCCTGACTTTC. The encoded protein is CASSQEGKGANVLTF. The chain joins TRBV4-1 to TRBJ2-6; D not certain. V dropped 0 bases and J dropped 4 bases, with 7 bases sitting between them. The CDR3 extends over 15 amino acids. Germline values: CDR1 MGHRA, CDR2 YSYEKL.

This chain links TRBV25-1 with TRBJ2-7; D possibly corresponds to TRBD1 (6 bases). The CDR3 loop spans 16 amino acids. The V end lost 4 bases, the J end lost 6 bases, and 22 bases lay between the germline ends. Germline V CDR1 and CDR2: MGHDK, SYGVNS. This CDR3 reads CASSGLWDTDPLEQYF. Written as DNA, the CDR3 is TGTGCCAGCAGTGGACTGTGGGACACCGACCCTCTCGAGCAGTACTTC.

The V and J genes are TRBV20-1 and TRBJ2-7; TRBD1 matches at 11 bases. The V gene end was trimmed by 6 bases and the J gene end by 1 base; junction bases not matched to a gene: 8. Germline CDR1 DFQATT, CDR2 SNEGSKA (reference sequence). This CDR3 contains 15 residues. The CDR3 nucleotides are TGCAGTGCGAGCCCCGGGACAGGGGGATCCTACGAGCAGTACTTC. This sequence encodes CSASPGTGGSYEQYF.

Only a few counts were recorded for this clonotype. The gene calls are TRBV5-1 and TRBJ1-1; 8 nucleotides agree with TRBD1. V dropped 0 bases and J dropped 5; count of bases not matched to a gene: 6. Germline CDR1 is SGHRS and CDR2 is YFSETQ. This CDR3 region has 15 residues. CDR3 in amino acids: CASSLGDRGVTEAFF. CDR3 DNA sequence: TGCGCCAGCAGCTTGGGCGACAGGGGTGTAACTGAAGCTTTCTTT.

A few counts support this clonotype. This chain's CDR3 is CASSVRAGAGYTF. CDR3 nucleotide sequence: TGTGCCAGCAGTGTGAGGGCAGGGGCTGGCTACACCTTC. This chain links TRBV2 with TRBJ1-2, with TRBD1 as a possible D gene (6 bases). The V gene's germline CDR1 is SNHLY and CDR2 FYNNEI. Trimming left V 4 bases short and J 7 bases short, with 13 bases between. This CDR3 has 13 amino acids.

This sequence joins TRBV18 and TRBJ1-5; D unclear. CDR3 length equals 14 residues. Germline V gene data show CDR1 as KGHSH and CDR2 as LQKENI. Trimming took 2 bases from V and 0 from J, leaving 5 bases between them. CDR3: CASSPVDSNQPQHF. DNA of the CDR3: TGTGCCAGCTCACCAGTGGATAGCAATCAGCCCCAGCATTTT.

V gene TRBV12-3 or TRBV12-4 combines with J gene TRBJ2-3; 7 nucleotides match TRBD2. Trimming took 7 bases from V and 2 from J; bases not matched to a gene: 9. This CDR3 comprises 15 residues. DNA of the CDR3: TGTGCCAGCACCTCGTGGGACTACCCCACAGATACGCAGTATTTT. Amino acid sequence: CASTSWDYPTDTQYF.

A few counts support this clonotype. At one end, the junction sequence differs from germline, possibly due to a read error. V and J are TRBV7-2 and TRBJ2-1; TRBD2 matches at 15 bases. Germline CDR1 and CDR2: SGHTA and FQGNSA. This CDR3 spans 16 amino acids. The CDR3 region is CASSLESIGLAGGLLF. CDR3 in DNA: TGTGCCAGCAGCTTAGAGTCTATTGGACTAGCGGGGGGGCTTCTCTTC.

The V gene is TRBV3-1, the J gene TRBJ1-5, with TRBD1 matching over 8 bases. Germline CDR1 and CDR2: LGHDT and YNNKEL (reference sequence). Trimming at V came to 3 bases and at J to 4 bases, leaving 8 bases not matched to a gene. CDR3 size: 16 residues. This chain's CDR3 is CASSQADRGPNQPQHF. CDR3 DNA sequence: TGTGCCAGCAGCCAGGCTGACAGGGGACCGAATCAGCCCCAGCATTTT.

The chain is built from TRBV2 and TRBJ2-3; 8 bases align to TRBD2. CDR1 and CDR2 (germline): SNHLY, FYNNEI. Trimming at V came to 2 bases and at J to 6 bases, leaving 4 bases not matched to a gene. This CDR3 spans 14 amino acids. The chain's CDR3 is CASSERSSGDTQYF. CDR3 nucleotide sequence: TGTGCCAGCAGTGAAAGATCTAGCGGGGATACGCAGTATTTT.

Written as DNA, the CDR3 is TGTGCCAGCAGCTATGGGCCTGACTATGGCTACACCTTC. Amino acid sequence: CASSYGPDYGYTF. This rearrangement joins TRBV25-1 to TRBJ1-2; no clear D. Trimming shortened V by 6 bases and J by 3 bases, and 11 bases separated the two germline ends. Germline V gene sequence: CDR1 MGHDK, CDR2 SYGVNS. The CDR3 loop spans 13 amino acids.

As DNA, the CDR3 is TGTGCCACCAGTGATTCCTCACTGATTGGCTACACCTTC. Its protein is CATSDSSLIGYTF. V gene TRBV24-1 combines with J gene TRBJ1-2; no reliable D call. The ends were cut back, 2 bases at V and 7 bases at J, with 10 bases in the middle. Per germline, CDR1 KGHDR and CDR2 SFDVKD. CDR3 length: 13 residues.

The CDR3 loop is CASSQVPGDYGYTF. CDR3 coding DNA: TGTGCCAGCAGCCAAGTCCCAGGGGACTATGGCTACACCTTC. This sequence joins TRBV4-2 and TRBJ1-2; weak D call: TRBD1 (6 bases). The V gene lost 1 base and the J gene lost 3 bases, with 9 bases spanning the gap. Germline V gene data show CDR1 as LGHNA and CDR2 as YNFKEQ. The CDR3 spans 14 residues.

The table lists this clonotype with a few counts. V usage is TRBV20-1 and J usage is TRBJ2-7; D uncertain. The CDR3 has 11 amino acids. CDR1 is DFQATT and CDR2 is SNEGSKA in the germline V gene (reference sequence). The V end was cut by 3 bases, the J end by 2 bases, with 5 bases between. CDR3 DNA: TGCAGTGCTAGCCGCACCTACGAGCAGTACTTC. Encoded protein: CSASRTYEQYF.

The V and J genes are TRBV7-2 and TRBJ2-2, with 12 nucleotides matching TRBD2. Per germline, CDR1 SGHTA and CDR2 FQGNSA. The CDR3 contains 16 residues. Unmatched junction bases numbered 4, after V lost 5 bases and J lost 3 bases. The CDR3: CASSRLAGEYTGELFF. CDR3 nucleotides: TGTGCCAGCAGCCGACTAGCGGGAGAATACACCGGGGAGCTGTTTTTT.

V gene TRBV29-1 combines with J gene TRBJ1-1; tentatively, D is TRBD1 (5 bases). In germline, CDR1 is SQVTM, CDR2 ANQGSEA. There are 14 residues in the CDR3. V was shortened by 3 bases and J by 5 bases, with 16 bases between the two germline ends. The CDR3 DNA reads TGCAGCGTTGACCAGGGCTCGACCGGGACTGAAGCTTTCTTT. Its protein is CSVDQGSTGTEAFF.

This chain uses TRBV10-3 with TRBJ1-1; D ambiguous. Trimming stripped 6 bases from V and 0 bases from J, with 14 bases between. In germline, CDR1 is ENHRY, CDR2 SYGVKD. CDR3 length: 15 amino acids. For the CDR3, the DNA is TGTGCCATCAGGAAGGGAACTAGCATGAACACTGAAGCTTTCTTT. Residues: CAIRKGTSMNTEAFF.

This chain joins TRBV11-3 and TRBJ2-1, with 14 bases aligning to TRBD2. Germline assignment: CDR1 SGHNT and CDR2 YENEEA. Losses at the gene ends were 5 bases for V and 4 bases for J; bases not matched to a gene: 13. CDR3 length: 19 residues. The CDR3 nucleotides read TGTGCCAGCAGCCTCTCCCCTTGGACTAGCGGGGGGACGTACAATGAGCAGTTCTTC. The encoded protein is CASSLSPWTSGGTYNEQFF.